The 5 T cell receptor beta chains presented below share a single source sample, sequenced in a study of siplizumab effects on memory and regulatory T cells. Assay: immunoSEQ multiplex PCR; the TCRdb copy retains only in-frame clones and omits some. The repertoire consists of more than 95,000 clones, with over 90% occurring once and the leading ten covering approximately 0.58%. Material: Tregs sorted from blood. The receptors here all came from a human donor in good health.

V and J are TRBV9 and TRBJ1-2; D unclear. Between the trimmed V and J ends, which lost 3 bases and 4 bases, there was a span of 13 bases. The germline V gene has CDR1 SGDLS and CDR2 YYNGEE. This CDR3 spans 14 amino acids. The CDR3 loop is CASSDGIRGYGYTF. CDR3 coding DNA: TGTGCCAGCAGCGACGGGATTAGAGGCTATGGCTACACCTTC.

The chain employs TRBV7-9 and TRBJ2-5, with 7 bases matching TRBD1. The J segment lost 0 bases and the V segment lost 2 bases, leaving 9 bases of the junction unmatched. Germline CDR1 is SEHNR and CDR2 is FQNEAQ (reference sequence). CDR3 length: 17 residues. CDR3 sequence (DNA): TGTGCCAGCAGCTTACTCCTAGCACAGGGGTACCAAGAGACCCAGTACTTC. This sequence encodes CASSLLLAQGYQETQYF.

The rearrangement uses TRBV11-2 and TRBJ1-1; D perhaps matches TRBD1 (5 bases). Trimming shortened V by 4 bases and J by 0 bases, and 12 bases separated the two germline ends. Germline CDR1 SGHAT, CDR2 FQNNGV. This CDR3 spans 15 amino acids. The CDR3 reads CASSSPRGMNTEAFF. CDR3 sequence (DNA): TGTGCCAGCAGCTCACCTCGGGGCATGAACACTGAAGCTTTCTTT.

This clone was observed once. The V and J genes are TRBV27 and TRBJ2-7; D could derive from TRBD1 or TRBD2 (5 bases each). Trimming stripped 7 bases from V and 9 bases from J, with 13 bases between. The germline gives CDR1 MNHEY, CDR2 SMNVEV (reference sequence). The CDR3 runs to 11 residues. The CDR3 DNA is TGTGCCAGCACCGGGGTTGGGGGGCAGTACTTC. The encoded protein is CASTGVGGQYF.

V usage is TRBV29-1 and J usage is TRBJ2-7; D call uncertain. Germline-derived CDR1 and CDR2 are SQVTM and ANQGSEA. CDR3 length equals 13 residues. Trimming left V 4 bases short and J 5 bases short, with 15 bases between. DNA of the CDR3: TGCAGCGTTGCTCAGGCAACTAAACACGAGCAGTACTTC. The encoded protein is CSVAQATKHEQYF.